This paragraph reports one T cell receptor beta chain. Its antigen is still unknown. The data derive from a study of cytomegalovirus exposure and HLA in healthy donors. Study summary: In an earlier analysis, 90 million to 130 million unique TCR beta sequences were found from some 200 million T cells.

PCR employed 60 Vbeta and 13 Jbeta primers. Measured with immunoSEQ multiplex PCR; TCRdb has only the in-frame clones, and not every one. The table shows over 100,000 clones, with 81% occurring only once. Broader study findings: The study put 150 to 200 TCR beta chains on its list as cytomegalovirus-associated. Confirmation was obtained in vitro that a few CMV-associated chains are specific for CMV antigens. Later work found most CMV-associated TCR beta chains apparently HLA-restricted.

The CDR3 consists of 14 residues. The germline gives CDR1 KGHSH, CDR2 LQKENI. Deletions cut 6 bases from V and 2 bases from J, with 14 bases between. V is TRBV18 and J is TRBJ2-7; the D gene is possibly TRBD1 (7 bases). The clonotype comes from a young woman in good health and CMV-seronegative. The sample was PBMCs. This CDR3 is CASSAGRGAYEQYF. CDR3 nucleotide sequence: TGTGCCAGCTCGGCGGGCAGGGGGGCCTACGAGCAGTACTTC.